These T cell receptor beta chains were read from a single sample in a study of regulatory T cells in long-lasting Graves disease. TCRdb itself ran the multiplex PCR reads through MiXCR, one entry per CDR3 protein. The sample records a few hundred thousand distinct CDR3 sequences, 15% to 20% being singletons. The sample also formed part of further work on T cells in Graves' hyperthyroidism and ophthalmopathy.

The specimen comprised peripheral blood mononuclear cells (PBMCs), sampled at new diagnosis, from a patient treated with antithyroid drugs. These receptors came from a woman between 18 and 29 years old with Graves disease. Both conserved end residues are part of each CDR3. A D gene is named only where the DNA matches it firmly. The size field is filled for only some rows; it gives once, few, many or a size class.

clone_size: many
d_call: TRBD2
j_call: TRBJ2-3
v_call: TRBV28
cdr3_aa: CASSFIAGGLTDTQYF
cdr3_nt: TGTGCCAGCAGTTTCATAGCGGGGGGGCTCACAGATACGCAGTATTTT

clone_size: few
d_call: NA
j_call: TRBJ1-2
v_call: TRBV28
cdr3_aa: CASSPSGVYGYTF
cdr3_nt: TGTGCCAGCAGCCCGTCGGGAGTCTATGGCTACACCTTC

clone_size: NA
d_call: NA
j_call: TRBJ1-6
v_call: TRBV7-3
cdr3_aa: CASSLTGTLYHSPLHF
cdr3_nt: TGTGCCAGCAGCTTAACGGGGACACTCTATCATTCACCCCTCCACTTT

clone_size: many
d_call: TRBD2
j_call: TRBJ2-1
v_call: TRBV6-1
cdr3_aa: CASSDRTSGVKNEQFF
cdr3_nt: TGTGCCAGCAGTGACCGGACTAGCGGGGTAAAAAATGAGCAGTTCTTC

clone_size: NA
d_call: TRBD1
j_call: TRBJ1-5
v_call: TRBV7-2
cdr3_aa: CASSSPTGTGSSRNQPQHF
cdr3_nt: TGTGCCAGCAGCTCTCCAACCGGGACAGGGTCTTCTCGCAATCAGCCCCAGCATTTT

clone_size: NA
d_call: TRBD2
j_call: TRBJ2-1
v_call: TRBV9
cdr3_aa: CASSAGTSGNSYNEQFF
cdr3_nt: TGTGCCAGCAGCGCAGGGACTAGCGGGAACTCCTACAATGAGCAGTTCTTC

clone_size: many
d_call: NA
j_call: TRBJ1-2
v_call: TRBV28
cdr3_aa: CASSAGGDYGYTF
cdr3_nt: TGTGCCAGCAGCGCCGGGGGCGACTATGGCTACACCTTC

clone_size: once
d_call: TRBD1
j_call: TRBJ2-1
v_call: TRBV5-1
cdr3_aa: CASRQTGQADLNEQFF
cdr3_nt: TGCGCCAGCAGGCAGACGGGACAGGCGGATTTAAATGAGCAGTTCTTC

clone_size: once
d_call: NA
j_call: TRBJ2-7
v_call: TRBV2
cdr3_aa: CATRPFLVAGEQYF
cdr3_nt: TGTGCCACCCGCCCCTTCTTGGTCGCGGGCGAGCAGTACTTC

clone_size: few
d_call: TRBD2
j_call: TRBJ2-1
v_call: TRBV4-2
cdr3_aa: CASSTPAGGPNEQFF
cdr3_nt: TGTGCCAGCAGCACCCCAGCGGGAGGGCCCAATGAGCAGTTCTTC

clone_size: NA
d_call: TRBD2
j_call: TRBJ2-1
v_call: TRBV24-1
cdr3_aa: CATSDTRGASYNEQFF
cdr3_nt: TGTGCCACCAGTGATACGCGGGGGGCCTCCTACAATGAGCAGTTCTTC

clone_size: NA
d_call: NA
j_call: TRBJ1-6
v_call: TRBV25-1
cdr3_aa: CASSEQLYNSPLHF
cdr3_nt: TGTGCCAGCAGTGAACAGCTTTATAATTCACCCCTCCACTTT

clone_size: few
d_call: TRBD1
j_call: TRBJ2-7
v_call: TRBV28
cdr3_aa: CASRPTGAGEQYF
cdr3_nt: TGTGCCAGCAGGCCGACAGGGGCGGGTGAGCAGTACTTC

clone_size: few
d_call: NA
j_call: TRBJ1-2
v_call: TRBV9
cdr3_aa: CASSVDRDRGYTF
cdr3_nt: TGTGCCAGCAGCGTAGACCGGGATCGTGGCTACACCTTC

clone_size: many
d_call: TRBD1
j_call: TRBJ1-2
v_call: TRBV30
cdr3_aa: CAWRIGQGASGGYTF
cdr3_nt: TGTGCCTGGAGGATTGGACAGGGGGCATCAGGTGGCTACACCTTC

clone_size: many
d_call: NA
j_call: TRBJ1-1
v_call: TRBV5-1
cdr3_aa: CASTLRGNTEAFF
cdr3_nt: TGCGCCAGCACCTTGAGGGGAAACACTGAAGCTTTCTTT

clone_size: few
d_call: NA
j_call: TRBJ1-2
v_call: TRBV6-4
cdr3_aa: CASSDSNQGDGYTF
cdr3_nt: TGTGCCAGCAGTGACTCGAACCAGGGAGATGGCTACACCTTC

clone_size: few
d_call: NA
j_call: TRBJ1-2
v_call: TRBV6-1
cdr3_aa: CASGGANYGYTF
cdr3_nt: TGTGCCAGTGGCGGGGCGAACTATGGCTACACCTTC

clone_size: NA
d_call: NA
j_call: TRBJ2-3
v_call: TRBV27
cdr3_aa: CASRDWNRSQYF
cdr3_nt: TGTGCCAGCCGGGATTGGAACAGGTCGCAGTATTTT

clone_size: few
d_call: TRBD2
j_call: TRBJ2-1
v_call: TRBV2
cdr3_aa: CASSDNWEGGEQFF
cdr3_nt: TGTGCCAGCAGTGATAACTGGGAGGGTGGTGAGCAGTTCTTC

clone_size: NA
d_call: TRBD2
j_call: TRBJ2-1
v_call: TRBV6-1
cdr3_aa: CASSPLAGTGEQFF
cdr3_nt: TGTGCCAGCAGCCCACTAGCGGGTACAGGGGAGCAGTTCTTC

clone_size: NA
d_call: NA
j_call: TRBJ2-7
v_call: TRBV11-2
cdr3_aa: CASSFRWQGVYEQYF
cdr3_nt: TGTGCCAGCAGCTTTCGGTGGCAGGGTGTCTACGAGCAGTACTTC

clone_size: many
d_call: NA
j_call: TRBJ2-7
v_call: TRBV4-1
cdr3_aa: CASSQPSLSYEQYF
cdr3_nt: TGCGCCAGCAGCCAGCCGTCCCTATCCTACGAGCAGTACTTC

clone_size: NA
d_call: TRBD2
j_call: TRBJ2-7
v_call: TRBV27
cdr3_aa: CATEATSGGVSSYEQYF
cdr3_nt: TGTGCCACCGAAGCTACTAGCGGGGGGGTCAGCTCCTACGAGCAGTACTTC

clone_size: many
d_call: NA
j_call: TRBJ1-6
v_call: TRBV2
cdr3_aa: CASTPGLNSPLHF
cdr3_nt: TGTGCCAGCACCCCGGGACTAAATTCACCCCTCCACTTT

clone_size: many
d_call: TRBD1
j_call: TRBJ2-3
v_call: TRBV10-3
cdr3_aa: CAIRRDRLSTDTQYF
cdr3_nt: TGTGCCATCAGGAGGGACAGACTAAGCACAGATACGCAGTATTTT

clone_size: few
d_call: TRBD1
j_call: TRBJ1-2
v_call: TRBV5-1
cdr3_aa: CASSQWTGGHGYTF
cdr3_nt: TGCGCCAGCAGCCAATGGACAGGGGGGCATGGCTACACCTTC

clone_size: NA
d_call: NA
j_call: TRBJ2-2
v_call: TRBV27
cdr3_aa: CASSPFSGELFF
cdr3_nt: TGTGCCAGCAGCCCGTTTTCCGGGGAGCTGTTTTTT

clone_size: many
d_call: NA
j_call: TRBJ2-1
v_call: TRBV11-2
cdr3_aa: CASSLNLRNEQFF
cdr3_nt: TGTGCCAGCAGCCTTAACCTAAGGAATGAGCAGTTCTTC

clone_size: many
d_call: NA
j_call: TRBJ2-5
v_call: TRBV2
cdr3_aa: CASTVDQVGKTQYF
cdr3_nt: TGTGCCAGCACCGTGGATCAGGTCGGGAAGACCCAGTACTTC

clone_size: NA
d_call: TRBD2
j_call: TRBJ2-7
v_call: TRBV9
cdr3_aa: CASSVGPGGLAGAAYEQYF
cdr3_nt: TGTGCCAGCAGCGTAGGGCCCGGGGGGCTAGCGGGTGCAGCCTACGAGCAGTACTTC

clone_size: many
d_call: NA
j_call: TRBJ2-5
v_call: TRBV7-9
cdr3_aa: CASSSPLGQETQYF
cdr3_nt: TGTGCCAGCAGCTCCCCGCTTGGTCAAGAGACCCAGTACTTC

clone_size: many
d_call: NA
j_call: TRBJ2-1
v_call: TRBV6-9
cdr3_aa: CASSYAKYNEQFF
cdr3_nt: TGTGCCAGCAGTTACGCTAAGTACAATGAGCAGTTCTTC

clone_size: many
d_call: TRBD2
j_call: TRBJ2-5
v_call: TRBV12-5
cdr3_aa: CASGLGLAETQYF
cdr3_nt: TGTGCTAGTGGCTTGGGACTAGCGGAGACCCAGTACTTC

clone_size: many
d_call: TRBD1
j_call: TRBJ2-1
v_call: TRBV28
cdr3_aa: CASQRSIQGVEQFF
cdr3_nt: TGTGCCAGTCAGCGGTCAATTCAGGGGGTCGAGCAGTTCTTC

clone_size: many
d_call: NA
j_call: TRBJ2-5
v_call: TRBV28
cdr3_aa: CASTPLEGQNQETQYF
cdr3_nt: TGTGCCAGCACCCCCCTCGAGGGTCAAAACCAAGAGACCCAGTACTTC

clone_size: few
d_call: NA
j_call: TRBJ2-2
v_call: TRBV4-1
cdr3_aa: CASSQDLGGANTGELFF
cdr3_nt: TGCGCCAGCAGCCAAGATCTGGGGGGCGCGAACACCGGGGAGCTGTTTTTT

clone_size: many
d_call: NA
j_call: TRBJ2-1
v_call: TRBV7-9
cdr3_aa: CASSTSVVRQFF
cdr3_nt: TGTGCCAGCAGCACCTCAGTCGTGAGGCAGTTCTTC

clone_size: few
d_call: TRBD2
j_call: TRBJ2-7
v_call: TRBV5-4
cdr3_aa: CASSHRRSGRDSYEQYF
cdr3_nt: TGTGCCAGCAGCCACCGAAGGAGCGGGAGAGACTCCTACGAGCAGTACTTC

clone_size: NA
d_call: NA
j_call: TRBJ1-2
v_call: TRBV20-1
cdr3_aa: CSAPDGSGYTF
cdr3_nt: TGCAGTGCCCCGGACGGCTCAGGCTACACCTTC

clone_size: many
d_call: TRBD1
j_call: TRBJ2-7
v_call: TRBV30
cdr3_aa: CAWSGGTGGYEQYF
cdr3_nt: TGTGCCTGGAGTGGGGGGACAGGGGGCTACGAGCAGTACTTC

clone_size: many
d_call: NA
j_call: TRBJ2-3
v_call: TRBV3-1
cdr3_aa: CASSQFATSTDTQYF
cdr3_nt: TGTGCCAGCAGCCAATTTGCGACTAGCACAGATACGCAGTATTTT

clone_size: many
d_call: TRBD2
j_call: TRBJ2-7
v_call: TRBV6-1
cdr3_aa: CASSETSGSWGF
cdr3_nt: TGTGCCAGCAGCGAGACTAGCGGGAGCTGGGGATTT

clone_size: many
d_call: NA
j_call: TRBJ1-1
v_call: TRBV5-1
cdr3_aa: CASSLASGRGSEAFF
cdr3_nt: TGCGCCAGCAGCTTGGCCTCCGGCAGGGGATCTGAAGCTTTCTTT

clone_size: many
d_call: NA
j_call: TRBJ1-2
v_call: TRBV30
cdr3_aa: CAWSLDRYGYTF
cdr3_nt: TGTGCCTGGAGTTTGGACAGATATGGCTACACCTTC

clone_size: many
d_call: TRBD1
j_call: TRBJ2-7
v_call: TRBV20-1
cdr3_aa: CSARDDRVEQYF
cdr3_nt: TGCAGTGCTAGAGACGACAGGGTCGAGCAGTACTTC

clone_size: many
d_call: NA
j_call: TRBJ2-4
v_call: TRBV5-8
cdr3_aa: CASSAPPSNIQYF
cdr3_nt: TGTGCCAGCAGCGCACCCCCTAGCAACATTCAGTACTTC

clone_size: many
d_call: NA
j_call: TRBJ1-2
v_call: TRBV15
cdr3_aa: CATSRDPGFNYGYTF
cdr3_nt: TGTGCCACCAGCAGAGACCCAGGGTTTAACTATGGCTACACCTTC

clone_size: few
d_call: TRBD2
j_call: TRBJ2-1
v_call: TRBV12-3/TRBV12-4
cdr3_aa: CASRHSGGAHEQFF
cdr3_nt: TGTGCCAGCAGGCACAGCGGGGGGGCCCATGAGCAGTTCTTC

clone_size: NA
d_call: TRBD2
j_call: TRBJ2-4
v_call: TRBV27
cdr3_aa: CASSFRGLALMENIQYF
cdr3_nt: TGTGCCAGCAGTTTCCGTGGACTAGCGCTCATGGAAAACATTCAGTACTTC

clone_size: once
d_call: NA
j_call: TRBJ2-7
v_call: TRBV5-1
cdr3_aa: CASSLFFQSKDYEQYF
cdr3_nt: TGCGCCAGCAGCTTGTTTTTTCAGTCCAAGGACTACGAGCAGTACTTC

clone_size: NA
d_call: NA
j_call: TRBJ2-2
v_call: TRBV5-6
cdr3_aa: CASSLNWLRDGELFF
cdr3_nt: TGTGCCAGCAGCTTGAATTGGCTGAGGGACGGGGAGCTGTTTTTT

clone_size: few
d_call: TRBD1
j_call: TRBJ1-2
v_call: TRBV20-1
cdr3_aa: CSARFQGTGDSAGYGYTF
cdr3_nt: TGCAGTGCTAGGTTCCAAGGGACAGGGGACTCGGCGGGCTATGGCTACACCTTC

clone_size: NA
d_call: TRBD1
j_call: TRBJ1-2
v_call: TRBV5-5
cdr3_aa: CASSLWDRGFHGYTF
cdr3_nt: TGTGCCAGCAGCTTGTGGGACAGGGGTTTTCATGGCTACACCTTC

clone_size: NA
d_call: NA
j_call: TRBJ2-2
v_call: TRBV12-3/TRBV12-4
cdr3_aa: CASSDRWAARGTGELFF
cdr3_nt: TGTGCCAGCAGTGACCGGTGGGCAGCCAGGGGTACCGGGGAGCTGTTTTTT

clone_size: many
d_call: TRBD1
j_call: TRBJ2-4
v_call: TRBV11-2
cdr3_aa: CASSPGTVPSGAKNIQYF
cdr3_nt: TGTGCCAGCAGCCCAGGGACAGTCCCCTCAGGAGCCAAAAACATTCAGTACTTC

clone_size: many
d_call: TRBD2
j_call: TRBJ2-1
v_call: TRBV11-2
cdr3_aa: CASSPGTSGVFF
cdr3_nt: TGTGCCAGCAGCCCGGGGACTAGCGGGGTGTTCTTC

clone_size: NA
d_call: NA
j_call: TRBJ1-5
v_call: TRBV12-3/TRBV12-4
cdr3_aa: CASSSNTGLRPQHF
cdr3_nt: TGTGCCAGCAGTTCCAATACAGGGCTACGACCCCAGCATTTT